This entry concerns a single TCR beta chain. Its target is not known. Peripheral blood, together with lesional scalp punch biopsies, was collected from alopecia areata patients. These data originate in a study of CD8+ T cells in alopecia areata. At the level of the study: Treatment with tofacitinib (6 to 18 months) was followed by 6 months off drug.

The CDR3 sequence is 10 residues long. Germline V gives CDR1 DFQATT, CDR2 SNEGSKA (reference sequence). Trimming took off 3 bases at V and 7 bases at J, with 6 bases between the two ends. Reverse transcribed after extraction, RNA yielded cDNA as the sequencing template. TCRdb keeps only in-frame clones here, not all; method: immunoSEQ multiplex PCR. The data hold over 200,000 clones, with 50% to 65% observed a single time. Overall study findings and caveats: Compared with normal scalp, lesional scalp had higher clonality and more expanded CD8+ clones. In scalp samples, resident alphabeta T cells of normal skin are also sequenced.

This material consisted of CD4+ T cells sorted from blood, taken at week 0. The sequence came from a human donor with alopecia areata. The rearrangement joins TRBV20-1 to TRBJ1-2, with no clear D. The CDR3 loop is CSASWGGYTF. For the CDR3, the DNA is TGCAGTGCTAGTTGGGGTGGCTACACCTTC.